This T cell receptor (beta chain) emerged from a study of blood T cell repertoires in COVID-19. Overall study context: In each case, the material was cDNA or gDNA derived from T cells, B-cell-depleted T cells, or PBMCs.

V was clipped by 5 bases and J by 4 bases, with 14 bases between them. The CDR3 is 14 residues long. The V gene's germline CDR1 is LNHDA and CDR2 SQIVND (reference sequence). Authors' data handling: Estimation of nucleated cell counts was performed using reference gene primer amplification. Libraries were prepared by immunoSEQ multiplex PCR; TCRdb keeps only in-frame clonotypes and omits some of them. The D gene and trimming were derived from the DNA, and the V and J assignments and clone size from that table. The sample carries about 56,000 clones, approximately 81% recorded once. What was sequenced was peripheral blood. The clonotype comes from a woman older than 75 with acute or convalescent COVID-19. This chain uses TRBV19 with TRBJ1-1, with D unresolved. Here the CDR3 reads CASSLVTLGTEAFF. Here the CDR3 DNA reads TGTGCCAGTAGTTTGGTTACGCTCGGCACTGAAGCTTTCTTT.